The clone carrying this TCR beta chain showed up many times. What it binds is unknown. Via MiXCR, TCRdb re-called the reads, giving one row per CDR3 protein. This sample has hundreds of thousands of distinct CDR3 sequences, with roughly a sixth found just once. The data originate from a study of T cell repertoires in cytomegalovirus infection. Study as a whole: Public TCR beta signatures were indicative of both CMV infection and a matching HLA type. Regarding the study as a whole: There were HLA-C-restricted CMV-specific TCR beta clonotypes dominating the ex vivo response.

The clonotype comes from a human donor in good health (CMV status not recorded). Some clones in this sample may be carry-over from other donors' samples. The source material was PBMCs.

This CDR3 is CASSLLAMTGTGTEAFF. The CDR3 nucleotides are TGTGCCAGCAGCTTACTCGCAATGACGGGGACAGGGACTGAAGCTTTCTTT. The chain is built from TRBV7-2 and TRBJ1-1, with 9 bases aligning to TRBD1. The CDR3 is made up of 17 amino acids. V lost 2 bases to trimming and J lost 5 bases; unmatched junction nucleotides: 12. Germline CDR1 SGHTA, CDR2 FQGNSA.